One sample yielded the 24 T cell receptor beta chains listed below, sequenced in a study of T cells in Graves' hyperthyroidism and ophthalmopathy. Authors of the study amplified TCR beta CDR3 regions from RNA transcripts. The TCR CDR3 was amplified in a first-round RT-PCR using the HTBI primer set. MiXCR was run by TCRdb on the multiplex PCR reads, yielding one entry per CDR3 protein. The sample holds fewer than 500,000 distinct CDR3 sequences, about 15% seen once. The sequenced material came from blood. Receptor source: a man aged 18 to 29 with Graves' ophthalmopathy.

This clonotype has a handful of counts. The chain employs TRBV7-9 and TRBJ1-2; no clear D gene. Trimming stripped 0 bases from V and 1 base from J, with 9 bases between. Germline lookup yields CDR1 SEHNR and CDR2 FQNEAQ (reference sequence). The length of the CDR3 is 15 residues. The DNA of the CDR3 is TGTGCCAGCAGCTTAGCCCCGGGCAGTAACTATGGCTACACCTTC. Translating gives CASSLAPGSNYGYTF.

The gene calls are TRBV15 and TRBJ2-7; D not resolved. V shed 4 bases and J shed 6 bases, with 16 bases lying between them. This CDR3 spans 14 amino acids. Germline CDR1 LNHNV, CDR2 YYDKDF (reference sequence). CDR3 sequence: CATSTHRTVPEQYF. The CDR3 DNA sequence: TGTGCCACCAGCACGCACCGGACCGTCCCCGAGCAGTACTTC.

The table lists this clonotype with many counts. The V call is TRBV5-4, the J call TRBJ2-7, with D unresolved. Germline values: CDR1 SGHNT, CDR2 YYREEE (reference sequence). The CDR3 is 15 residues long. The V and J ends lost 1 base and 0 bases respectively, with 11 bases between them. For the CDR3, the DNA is TGTGCCAGCAGCTTGTTTCTGGGGAACTCCTACGAGCAGTACTTC. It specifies CASSLFLGNSYEQYF.

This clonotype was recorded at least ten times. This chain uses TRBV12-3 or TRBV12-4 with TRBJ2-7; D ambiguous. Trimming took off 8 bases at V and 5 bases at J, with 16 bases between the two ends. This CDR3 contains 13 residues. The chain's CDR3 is CASRGTTGHEQYF. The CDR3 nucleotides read TGTGCCAGCCGTGGAACGACGGGCCACGAGCAGTACTTC.

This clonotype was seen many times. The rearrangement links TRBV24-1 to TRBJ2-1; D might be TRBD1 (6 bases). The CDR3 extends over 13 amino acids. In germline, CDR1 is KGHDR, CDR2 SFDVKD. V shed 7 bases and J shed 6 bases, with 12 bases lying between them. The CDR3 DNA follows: TGTGCCACCAGAGCAACAGGGATCAATGAGCAGTTCTTC. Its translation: CATRATGINEQFF.

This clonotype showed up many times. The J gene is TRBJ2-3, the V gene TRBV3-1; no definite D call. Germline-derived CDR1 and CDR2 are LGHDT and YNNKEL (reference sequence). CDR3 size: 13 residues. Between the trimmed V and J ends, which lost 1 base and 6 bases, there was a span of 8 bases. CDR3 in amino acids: CASSQGRADTQYF. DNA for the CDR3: TGTGCCAGCAGCCAAGGACGAGCGGATACGCAGTATTTT.

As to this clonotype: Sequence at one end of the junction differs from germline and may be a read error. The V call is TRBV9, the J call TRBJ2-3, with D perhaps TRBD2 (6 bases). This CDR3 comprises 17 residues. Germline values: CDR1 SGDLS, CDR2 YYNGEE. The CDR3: CASSVGIAGTAPDPQYF. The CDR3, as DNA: TGTGCCAGCAGCGTAGGAATCGCGGGGACGGCGCCAGATCCGCAGTATTTT.

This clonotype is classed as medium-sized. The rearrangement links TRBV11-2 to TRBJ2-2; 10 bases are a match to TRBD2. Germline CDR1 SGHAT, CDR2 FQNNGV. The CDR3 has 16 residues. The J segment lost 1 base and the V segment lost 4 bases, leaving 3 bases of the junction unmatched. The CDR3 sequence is CASSSRTSGNTGELFF. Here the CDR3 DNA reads TGTGCCAGCAGCTCCAGGACTAGCGGGAACACCGGGGAGCTGTTTTTT.

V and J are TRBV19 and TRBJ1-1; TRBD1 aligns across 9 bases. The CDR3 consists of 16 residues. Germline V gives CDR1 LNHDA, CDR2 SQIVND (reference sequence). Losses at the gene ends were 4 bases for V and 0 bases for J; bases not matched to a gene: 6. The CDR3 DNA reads TGTGCCAGTAGTAGGGGACAGGGCTATTTGAACACTGAAGCTTTCTTT. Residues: CASSRGQGYLNTEAFF.

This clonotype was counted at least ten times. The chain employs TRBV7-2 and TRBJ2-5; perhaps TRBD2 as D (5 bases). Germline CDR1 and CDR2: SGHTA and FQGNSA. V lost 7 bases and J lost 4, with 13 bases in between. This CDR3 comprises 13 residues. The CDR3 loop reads CASTPGFPETQYF. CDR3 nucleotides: TGTGCCAGCACCCCGGGGTTCCCAGAGACCCAGTACTTC. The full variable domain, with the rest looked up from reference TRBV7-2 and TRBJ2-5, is GAGVSQSPSNKVTEKGKDVELRCDPISGHTALYWYRQSLGQGLEFLIYFQGNSAPDKSGLPSDRFSAERTGGSVSTLTIQRTQQEDSAVYLCASTPGFPETQYFGPGTRLLVL.

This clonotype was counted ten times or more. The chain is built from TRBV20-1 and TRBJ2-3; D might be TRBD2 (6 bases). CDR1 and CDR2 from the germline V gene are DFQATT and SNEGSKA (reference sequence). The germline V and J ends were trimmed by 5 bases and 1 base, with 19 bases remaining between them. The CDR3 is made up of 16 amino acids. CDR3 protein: CSAGPILAGRTDTQYF. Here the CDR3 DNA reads TGCAGTGCTGGACCTATTCTTGCGGGGCGCACAGATACGCAGTATTTT.

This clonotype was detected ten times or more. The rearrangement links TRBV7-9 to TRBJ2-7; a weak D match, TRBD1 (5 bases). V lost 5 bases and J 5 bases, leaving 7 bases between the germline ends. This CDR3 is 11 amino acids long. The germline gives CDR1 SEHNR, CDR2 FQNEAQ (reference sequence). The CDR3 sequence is CASSSRDEQYF. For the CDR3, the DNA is TGTGCCAGCAGCAGCAGGGACGAGCAGTACTTC. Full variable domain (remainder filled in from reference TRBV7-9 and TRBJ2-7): DTGVSQNPRHKITKRGQNVTFRCDPISEHNRLYWYRQTLGQGPEFLTYFQNEAQLEKSRLLSDRFSAERPKGSFSTLEIQRTEQGDSAMYLCASSSRDEQYFGPGTRLTVT.

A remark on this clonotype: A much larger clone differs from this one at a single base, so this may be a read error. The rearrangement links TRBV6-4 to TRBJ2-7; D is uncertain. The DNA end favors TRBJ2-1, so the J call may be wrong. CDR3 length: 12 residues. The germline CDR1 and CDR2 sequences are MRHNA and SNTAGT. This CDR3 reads CATSPAIYEQFF. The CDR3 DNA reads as TGTGCCACCTCTCCCGCGATCTACGAGCAGTTCTTC.

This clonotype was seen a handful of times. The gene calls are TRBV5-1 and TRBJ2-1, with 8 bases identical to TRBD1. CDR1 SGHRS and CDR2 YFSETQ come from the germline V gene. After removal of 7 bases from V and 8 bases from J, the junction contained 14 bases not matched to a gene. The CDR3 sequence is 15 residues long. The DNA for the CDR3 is TGCGCCAGCGGCAGGAGACAGGGGCCCGCGGATGAGCAGTTCTTC. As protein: CASGRRQGPADEQFF. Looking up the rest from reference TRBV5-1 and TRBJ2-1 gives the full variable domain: KAGVTQTPRYLIKTRGQQVTLSCSPISGHRSVSWYQQTPGQGLQFLFEYFSETQRNKGNFPGRFSGRQFSNSRSEMNVSTLELGDSALYLCASGRRQGPADEQFFGPGTRLTVL.

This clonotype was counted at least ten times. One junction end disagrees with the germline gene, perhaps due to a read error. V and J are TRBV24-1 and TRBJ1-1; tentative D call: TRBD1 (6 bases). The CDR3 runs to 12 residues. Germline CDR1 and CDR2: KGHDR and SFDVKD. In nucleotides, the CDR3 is TGTGCCACCAGTAGGGGGAACCCTGAAGCTTTCTTT. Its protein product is CATSRGNPEAFF.

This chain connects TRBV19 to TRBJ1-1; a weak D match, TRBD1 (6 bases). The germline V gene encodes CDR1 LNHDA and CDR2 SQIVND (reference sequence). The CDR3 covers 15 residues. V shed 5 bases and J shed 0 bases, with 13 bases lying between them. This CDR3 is CASSSPDRLNTEAFF. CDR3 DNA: TGTGCCAGTAGTTCCCCCGACAGGCTGAACACTGAAGCTTTCTTT.

The CDR3 nucleotides read TGTGCCAGCTCACTAACCGGGACAGGGATGGAGAATGAGCAGTTCTTC. Its protein product is CASSLTGTGMENEQFF. This chain joins TRBV18 and TRBJ2-1; 9 bases map to TRBD1. Germline V gives CDR1 KGHSH, CDR2 LQKENI. V shed 4 bases, J shed 7 bases, and the junction held 11 bases outside the gene matches. The CDR3 spans 16 residues.

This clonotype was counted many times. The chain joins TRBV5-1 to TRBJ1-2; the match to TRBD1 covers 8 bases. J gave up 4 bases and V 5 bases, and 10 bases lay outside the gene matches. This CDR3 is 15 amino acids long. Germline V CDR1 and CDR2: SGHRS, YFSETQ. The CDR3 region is CASRPTQGAGYGYTF. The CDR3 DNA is TGCGCCAGCAGGCCCACCCAGGGGGCTGGCTATGGCTACACCTTC.

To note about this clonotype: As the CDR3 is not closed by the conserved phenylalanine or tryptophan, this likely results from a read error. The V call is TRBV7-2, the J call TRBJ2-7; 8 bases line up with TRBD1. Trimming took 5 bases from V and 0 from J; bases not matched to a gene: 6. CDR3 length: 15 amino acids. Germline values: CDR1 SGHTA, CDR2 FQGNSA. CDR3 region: CASSQGQATSYEQYY. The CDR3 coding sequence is TGTGCCAGCAGCCAGGGACAGGCGACCTCCTACGAGCAGTACTAC.

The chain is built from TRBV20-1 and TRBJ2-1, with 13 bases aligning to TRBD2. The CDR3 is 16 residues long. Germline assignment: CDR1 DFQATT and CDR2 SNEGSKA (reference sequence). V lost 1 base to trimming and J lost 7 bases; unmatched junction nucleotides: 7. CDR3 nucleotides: TGCAGTGCTAGAGCCCCTTTGGGACTAGCGGGGAATGAGCAGTTCTTC. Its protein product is CSARAPLGLAGNEQFF.

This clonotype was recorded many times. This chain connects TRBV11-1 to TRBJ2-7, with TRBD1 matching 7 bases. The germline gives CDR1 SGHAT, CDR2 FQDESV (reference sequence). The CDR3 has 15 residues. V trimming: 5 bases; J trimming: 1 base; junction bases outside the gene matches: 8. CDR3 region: CASSPPGQKSYEQYF. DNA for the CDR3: TGTGCCAGCAGCCCCCCGGGACAGAAGTCCTACGAGCAGTACTTC.

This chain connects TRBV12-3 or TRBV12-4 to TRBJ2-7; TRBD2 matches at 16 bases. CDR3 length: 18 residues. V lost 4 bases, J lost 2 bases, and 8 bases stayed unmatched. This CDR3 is CASSSGTSGRARAYEQYF. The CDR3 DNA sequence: TGTGCCAGCAGTTCCGGGACTAGCGGGAGGGCGAGGGCCTACGAGCAGTACTTC.

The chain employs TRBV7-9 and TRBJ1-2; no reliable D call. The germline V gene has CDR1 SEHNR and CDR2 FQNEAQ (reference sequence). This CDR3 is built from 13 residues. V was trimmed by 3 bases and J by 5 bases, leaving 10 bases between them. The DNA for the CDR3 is TGTGCCAGCAGCTTGGCAGAGTTTTATGGCTACACCTTC. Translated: CASSLAEFYGYTF.

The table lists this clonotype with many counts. CDR3 sequence: CASSPLTGIHEQYF. In nucleotides, the CDR3 is TGTGCCAGCAGCCCGTTGACAGGGATCCACGAGCAGTACTTC. The chain combines TRBV13 with TRBJ2-7; 7 bases match TRBD1. The V gene end was trimmed by 5 bases and the J gene end by 5 bases; junction bases not matched to a gene: 9. From germline, CDR1 is PRHDT and CDR2 FYEKMQ (reference sequence). The CDR3 has 14 amino acids.